These 14 T cell receptor beta chains share one sample of origin, sequenced in a study of control samples from healthy donors and cancer patients. Measured with immunoSEQ multiplex PCR; TCRdb has only the in-frame clones, and not every one. The sample includes around 30,000 clones, approximately 93% of them seen just once. What was sequenced was PBMCs. Receptor source: a man between 40 and 49 years old with colorectal cancer.

The chain joins TRBV10-3 to TRBJ1-5; TRBD1 might be the D (5 bases). In germline, CDR1 is ENHRY, CDR2 SYGVKD. This CDR3 contains 15 residues. V lost 11 bases and J 2 bases, leaving 19 bases between the germline ends. Here the CDR3 DNA reads TGTGCCTCCCGAGGGGCCGAGGGTCGCAATCAGCCCCAGCATTTT. Its translation: CASRGAEGRNQPQHF.

This sequence joins TRBV5-1 and TRBJ2-1, with D perhaps matching TRBD2 (7 bases). The germline V gene encodes CDR1 SGHRS and CDR2 YFSETQ. Trimming left V 5 bases short and J 4 bases short, with 22 bases between. CDR3 length: 17 residues. CDR3 sequence reads: CASSGPIGRGPYNEQFF. CDR3 sequence (DNA): TGCGCCAGCAGTGGTCCTATAGGGCGGGGGCCATACAATGAGCAGTTCTTC. Supplemented by reference TRBV5-1 and TRBJ2-1, the full variable domain reads KAGVTQTPRYLIKTRGQQVTLSCSPISGHRSVSWYQQTPGQGLQFLFEYFSETQRNKGNFPGRFSGRQFSNSRSEMNVSTLELGDSALYLCASSGPIGRGPYNEQFFGPGTRLTVL.

The CDR3 DNA sequence: TGCGCCAGCAGCGCAGGAGCCGGGACAGGTATTGTAAAGCAGTACTTC. Encoded protein: CASSAGAGTGIVKQYF. This chain joins TRBV5-1 and TRBJ2-7; 8 bases are shared with TRBD1. Trimming removed 4 bases from V and 8 bases from J; junction bases left unmatched: 17. Germline CDR1 SGHRS, CDR2 YFSETQ. The CDR3 is 16 residues long.

The chain employs TRBV5-1 and TRBJ1-6; the D is unclear. This CDR3 contains 13 residues. With 1 base removed from V and 10 bases from J, the gap between germline ends came to 9 bases. Germline lookup yields CDR1 SGHRS and CDR2 YFSETQ. As DNA, the CDR3 is TGCGCCAGCAGCTTGTCGTCCCCCTCACCCCTCCACTTT. It yields the protein CASSLSSPSPLHF.

The J gene is TRBJ1-1, the V gene TRBV29-1; possibly TRBD1 for D (5 bases). V lost 4 bases and J lost 0, with 9 bases in between. Germline V gene data show CDR1 as SQVTM and CDR2 as ANQGSEA. CDR3 length: 13 residues. The CDR3 reads CSVGQFMNTEAFF. In DNA form, the CDR3 reads TGCAGCGTTGGACAGTTTATGAACACTGAAGCTTTCTTT.

This clone has just one count. The chain couples TRBV4-3 to TRBJ2-5; D might be TRBD1 or TRBD2, each matching 5 bases. The CDR3 consists of 15 residues. Per the germline V gene, CDR1 is LGHNA and CDR2 is YSLEER. Between the trimmed V and J ends, which lost 1 base and 1 base, there was a span of 10 bases. For the CDR3, the DNA is TGCGCCAGCAGCCAAGGTCGTGGGACCCAAGAGACCCAGTACTTC. This gives the protein CASSQGRGTQETQYF.

V gene TRBV18 combines with J gene TRBJ2-5; TRBD2 aligns across 15 bases. CDR1 and CDR2 (germline): KGHSH, LQKENI. V dropped 2 bases and J dropped 2; count of bases not matched to a gene: 9. CDR3 length equals 19 residues. In DNA form, the CDR3 reads TGTGCCAGCTCACCATTAGGGACTAGCGGGGGGAGAAATCAAGAGACCCAGTACTTC. Its translation is CASSPLGTSGGRNQETQYF. The complete variable domain, with remaining parts taken from reference TRBV18 and TRBJ2-5, reads NAGVMQNPRHLVRRRGQEARLRCSPMKGHSHVYWYRQLPEEGLKFMVYLQKENIIDESGMPKERFSAEFPKEGPSILRIQQVVRGDSAAYFCASSPLGTSGGRNQETQYFGPGTRLLVL.

The chain combines TRBV10-1 with TRBJ1-5; tentative D call: TRBD1 (5 bases). CDR3 length equals 14 residues. The V end lost 10 bases, the J end lost 5 bases, and 18 bases lay between the germline ends. CDR1 is WNHNN, CDR2 SYGVQD, per germline (reference sequence). The CDR3 nucleotides read TGCGCCACTAAGGCAGGGAGGAGGGATCAGCCCCAGCATTTT. Translating it yields CATKAGRRDQPQHF.

The chain combines TRBV21-1 with TRBJ2-5; TRBD1, the table's D call, lacks a check against the DNA. TRBV21-1 is annotated as a pseudogene. The CDR3 has 14 amino acids. The CDR3 is CATEPGQGGETQYF. CDR3 sequence (DNA): TGTGCCACCGAACCGGGACAGGGCGGAGAGACCCAGTACTTC.

The rearrangement uses TRBV2 and TRBJ1-2; D not resolved. Trimming cost V 5 bases and J 3 bases, with 10 bases left between them. Germline lookup yields CDR1 SNHLY and CDR2 FYNNEI. The CDR3 sequence is 13 residues long. DNA for the CDR3: TGTGCCAGCAGTTCGACTCGGGACTATGGCTACACCTTC. It is translated as CASSSTRDYGYTF.

The V and J genes are TRBV7-3 and TRBJ2-5; the match to TRBD2 covers 9 bases. V was pared by 6 bases and J by 5 bases, with 10 bases of the junction left unmatched. The CDR3 is made up of 15 amino acids. The germline CDR1 and CDR2 sequences are SGHTA and FQGTGA. CDR3 in amino acids: CASRPGLASGETQYF. The CDR3 DNA is TGTGCCAGCAGACCCGGACTAGCGTCGGGGGAGACCCAGTACTTC.

The rearrangement joins TRBV27 to TRBJ2-1; 7 bases map to TRBD1. Germline-derived CDR1 and CDR2 are MNHEY and SMNVEV (reference sequence). J was trimmed by 4 bases and V by 4 bases; bases with no gene match: 4. The CDR3 has 14 amino acids. The CDR3 region has the DNA TGTGCCAGCAGTTATGGGGACAGATACAATGAGCAGTTCTTC. Residues: CASSYGDRYNEQFF.

The chain links TRBV29-1 to TRBJ1-2; 8 bases agree with TRBD1. The CDR3 is 14 residues long. The ends lost 4 bases at V and 8 bases at J; junction bases unmatched: 12. Germline V CDR1 and CDR2: SQVTM, ANQGSEA. CDR3 residues: CSVGRSQGTGGYTF. In DNA form, the CDR3 reads TGCAGCGTTGGACGCTCACAGGGGACAGGCGGCTACACCTTC.

The chain carries TRBV12-3 or TRBV12-4 and TRBJ1-2, with 9 bases lining up with TRBD1. V lost 4 bases to trimming and J lost 4 bases; unmatched junction nucleotides: 1. This CDR3 spans 13 amino acids. CDR3 in DNA: TGTGCCAGCAGTTCGACAGGGGGCTATGGCTACACCTTC. Amino acids: CASSSTGGYGYTF.